The 26 T cell receptor beta chains in this list originate from one sample, sequenced in a study of cytomegalovirus exposure and HLA in healthy donors. A multiplex PCR was run with 60 Vbeta primers and 13 Jbeta primers. The method was immunoSEQ multiplex PCR; TCRdb's version includes in-frame clones alone and lacks a portion of them. Of about 130,000 clones listed, 80% are singletons. The specimen was PBMCs. The receptors originated from a young man in good health.

The chain employs TRBV10-3 and TRBJ1-1; D not certain. The V end was cut by 7 bases, the J end by 5 bases, with 17 bases between. The CDR3 length is 14 residues. In germline, CDR1 is ENHRY, CDR2 SYGVKD. DNA of the CDR3: TGTGCCATCACCTTGGACCCCGAGGGAACTGAAGCTTTCTTT. As protein: CAITLDPEGTEAFF.

The J gene is TRBJ1-1, the V gene TRBV5-1; D is unclear. Germline CDR1 is SGHRS and CDR2 is YFSETQ. The CDR3 runs 16 residues. V was cut by 1 base and J by 0 bases, with 13 bases left in between. For the CDR3, the DNA is TGCGCCAGCAGCTTGTGGGCATCTGGGCTGAACACTGAAGCTTTCTTT. Encoded protein: CASSLWASGLNTEAFF.

This chain links TRBV5-1 with TRBJ2-7; possibly TRBD2 for D (6 bases). V was shortened by 6 bases and J by 2 bases, with 18 bases between the two germline ends. Germline CDR1 reads SGHRS; CDR2 reads YFSETQ. This CDR3 has 15 residues. CDR3 in DNA: TGCGCCAGCAAGCTTAGTGGGGAGGCCCCCTACGAGCAGTACTTC. Its translation: CASKLSGEAPYEQYF.

J is TRBJ1-3 and V is TRBV6-5; the D is unclear. This CDR3 comprises 15 residues. Trimming shortened V by 7 bases and J by 0 bases, and 13 bases separated the two germline ends. CDR1 and CDR2 (germline): MNHEY, SVGAGI. The chain's CDR3 is CASTPDSYSGNTIYF. In DNA form, the CDR3 reads TGTGCCAGCACCCCGGACTCCTACTCTGGAAACACCATATATTTT.

CDR3 nucleotide sequence: TGTGCCAGCAGGCCCGACTCCCACTATGGCTACACCTTC. It translates to CASRPDSHYGYTF. This chain joins TRBV2 and TRBJ1-2; D not certain. The CDR3 loop spans 13 amino acids. CDR1 and CDR2 from the germline V gene are SNHLY and FYNNEI. Trimming pared 6 bases from V and 3 bases from J, leaving 11 bases between.

V and J are TRBV5-1 and TRBJ2-5; possibly TRBD1 for D (5 bases). The closer fit of TRBJ2-7 to the DNA end suggests the J call may be wrong. Per the germline V gene, CDR1 is SGHRS and CDR2 is YFSETQ. CDR3 size: 14 residues. CDR3 nucleotide sequence: TGCGCCAGCAGCTTGGAAGGGGCGGAATACGAGCAGTACTTC. It specifies CASSLEGAEYEQYF.

The chain recombines TRBV27 with TRBJ2-5; 7 positions match TRBD2. J gave up 2 bases and V 8 bases, and 11 bases lay outside the gene matches. The CDR3 totals 15 residues. Germline CDR1 and CDR2: MNHEY and SMNVEV (reference sequence). Here the CDR3 reads CASGKYQAGQETQYF. As DNA, the CDR3 is TGTGCCAGCGGAAAATATCAAGCGGGGCAAGAGACCCAGTACTTC.

This clone was counted a few times. The V and J genes are TRBV11-3 and TRBJ2-3; 8 nucleotides align to TRBD2. CDR3 length equals 16 residues. Germline V gene data show CDR1 as SGHNT and CDR2 as YENEEA. J gave up 6 bases and V 1 base, and 9 bases lay outside the gene matches. The CDR3 DNA reads as TGTGCCAGCAGCTTAGGTAGCAGCGGGAGTGGGGATACGCAGTATTTT. This gives the protein CASSLGSSGSGDTQYF. The full variable domain, completed using reference TRBV11-3 and TRBJ2-3, is EAGVVQSPRYKIIEKKQPVAFWCNPISGHNTLYWYLQNLGQGPELLIRYENEEAVDDSQLPKDRFSAERLKGVDSTLKIQPAELGDSAVYLCASSLGSSGSGDTQYFGPGTRLTVL.

J is TRBJ2-3 and V is TRBV15, with D tentatively TRBD2 (6 bases). The CDR3 extends over 16 amino acids. The V and J ends lost 1 base and 0 bases respectively, with 11 bases between them. Germline CDR1 reads LNHNV; CDR2 reads YYDKDF (reference sequence). CDR3 coding DNA: TGTGCCACCAGCAGAGGTAGCGGTCCCAGCACAGATACGCAGTATTTT. Its protein product is CATSRGSGPSTDTQYF.

This chain links TRBV7-2 with TRBJ1-1; D is unclear. Germline assignment: CDR1 SGHTA and CDR2 FQGNSA. This CDR3 contains 14 residues. Trimming stripped 1 base from V and 2 bases from J, with 8 bases between. Here the CDR3 reads CASSLGAFNTEAFF. The CDR3 region has the DNA TGTGCCAGCAGCTTAGGCGCGTTTAACACTGAAGCTTTCTTT.

To note about this clone: The same CDR3 can be traced to other DNA sequences in this sample. The gene calls are TRBV10-3 and TRBJ1-1, with 9 bases fitting TRBD1. This CDR3 is built from 17 residues. The trim removed 2 bases at V and 1 base at J, leaving 8 bases unmatched. Germline CDR1 ENHRY, CDR2 SYGVKD. CDR3 sequence (DNA): TGTGCCATCAGTGAGCCGGGGACAGGGCGAGGGAACACTGAAGCTTTCTTT. Its translation: CAISEPGTGRGNTEAFF.

V usage is TRBV10-1 and J usage is TRBJ1-6, with 7 bases aligning to TRBD1. This CDR3 spans 18 amino acids. Looked up from germline, CDR1 is WNHNN and CDR2 is SYGVQD (reference sequence). V dropped 8 bases and J dropped 9; count of bases not matched to a gene: 22. CDR3 coding DNA: TGCGCCAGCCCCGGTAAGGGGACAGTCGCTCGTAGATGTTCACCCCTCCACTTT. It codes for CASPGKGTVARRCSPLHF.

The rearrangement joins TRBV28 to TRBJ2-7, with a possible D match to TRBD2 (5 bases). V dropped 8 bases and J dropped 6 bases, with 11 bases sitting between them. The CDR3 spans 11 residues. Germline V lookup: CDR1 MDHEN, CDR2 SYDVKM. The CDR3 region is CASSDYSEQYF. The CDR3 coding sequence is TGTGCCAGCTCCGACTACAGCGAGCAGTACTTC.

The CDR3 DNA sequence: TGTGCCAGCAGCTTAGCGGGATCCTATGGCTACACCTTC. Translating gives CASSLAGSYGYTF. This sequence joins TRBV11-2 and TRBJ1-2; D unresolved. Germline V gives CDR1 SGHAT, CDR2 FQNNGV. The CDR3 is made up of 13 amino acids. V dropped 1 base and J dropped 4 bases, with 7 bases sitting between them. Full variable domain (remainder filled in from reference TRBV11-2 and TRBJ1-2): EAGVAQSPRYKIIEKRQSVAFWCNPISGHATLYWYQQILGQGPKLLIQFQNNGVVDDSQLPKDRFSAERLKGVDSTLKIQPAKLEDSAVYLCASSLAGSYGYTFGSGTRLTVV.

This clone was counted between two and nine times. CDR3 loop: CAWGTPPLADTQYF. The CDR3 DNA sequence: TGTGCCTGGGGGACTCCCCCCCTCGCAGATACGCAGTATTTT. The genes are TRBV30 and TRBJ2-3; possible D gene TRBD2, 6 bases. The CDR3 totals 14 residues. CDR1 is GTSNPN and CDR2 is SVGIG in the germline V gene (reference sequence). V lost 5 bases and J 4 bases, leaving 16 bases between the germline ends.

This chain uses TRBV7-8 with TRBJ1-6; D gene unclear. This CDR3 is 13 amino acids long. The germline V and J ends were trimmed by 6 bases and 6 bases, with 9 bases remaining between them. Per the germline V gene, CDR1 is SGHVS and CDR2 is FQNEAQ. The CDR3 loop is CASRWQVNSPLHF. The CDR3 DNA is TGTGCCAGCAGGTGGCAGGTTAATTCACCCCTCCACTTT. Filled out from reference TRBV7-8 and TRBJ1-6, the complete variable domain reads GAGVSQSPRYKVAKRGQDVALRCDPISGHVSLFWYQQALGQGPEFLTYFQNEAQLDKSGLPSDRFFAERPEGSVSTLKIQRTQQEDSAVYLCASRWQVNSPLHFGNGTRLTVT.

The chain employs TRBV5-1 and TRBJ2-1, with D perhaps TRBD2 (5 bases). Germline-derived CDR1 and CDR2 are SGHRS and YFSETQ. V lost 0 bases and J lost 0, with 10 bases in between. This CDR3 is 16 amino acids long. The DNA of the CDR3 is TGCGCCAGCAGCTTGGCTGGCGGGCACTCCTACAATGAGCAGTTCTTC. Its translation is CASSLAGGHSYNEQFF.

The V and J genes are TRBV4-1 and TRBJ2-1, with 8 positions matching TRBD2. J was trimmed by 9 bases and V by 0 bases; bases with no gene match: 10. CDR1 and CDR2 (germline): MGHRA, YSYEKL. The CDR3 sequence is 16 residues long. CDR3 protein: CASSQEATGGPGEQFF. The CDR3 DNA sequence: TGCGCCAGCAGCCAAGAAGCGACGGGAGGGCCGGGTGAGCAGTTCTTC.

J is TRBJ2-4 and V is TRBV27; 8 bases align to TRBD1. The ends lost 6 bases at V and 1 base at J; junction bases unmatched: 8. This CDR3 has 16 residues. Germline lookup yields CDR1 MNHEY and CDR2 SMNVEV (reference sequence). This CDR3 is CASRSGQAYAKNIQYF. Written as DNA, the CDR3 is TGTGCCAGCAGGTCGGGACAGGCCTATGCCAAAAACATTCAGTACTTC.

V usage is TRBV4-3 and J usage is TRBJ1-3, with no clear D. Germline-derived CDR1 and CDR2 are LGHNA and YSLEER. The CDR3 is 14 amino acids. V lost 4 bases, J lost 0 bases, and 7 bases lay in between. The CDR3 bases are TGCGCCAGCAGCCCAAGCCACTCTGGAAACACCATATATTTT. This encodes CASSPSHSGNTIYF.

This clone appeared a single time. The V gene is TRBV14, the J gene TRBJ2-4; 9 bases are a match to TRBD1. V shed 1 base, J shed 3 bases, and the junction held 4 bases outside the gene matches. This CDR3 comprises 16 residues. Germline V gene data show CDR1 as SGHDN and CDR2 as FVKESK. CDR3 nucleotides: TGTGCCAGCAGCCAAGGGACAGGGGTAGGCAAAAACATTCAGTACTTC. This encodes CASSQGTGVGKNIQYF. Complete variable domain (other parts from reference TRBV14 and TRBJ2-4): EAGVTQFPSHSVIEKGQTVTLRCDPISGHDNLYWYRRVMGKEIKFLLHFVKESKQDESGMPNNRFLAERTGGTYSTLKVQPAELEDSGVYFCASSQGTGVGKNIQYFGAGTRLSVL.

This clone was seen only a few times. CDR3 protein: CASSDSSGADTQYF. The CDR3 nucleotides are TGTGCCAGCAGTGACTCGAGCGGAGCAGATACGCAGTATTTT. The chain recombines TRBV6-4 with TRBJ2-3; a weak D match, TRBD2 (5 bases). V was trimmed by 0 bases and J by 4 bases, leaving 8 bases between them. Per germline, CDR1 MRHNA and CDR2 SNTAGT. The CDR3 has 14 residues.

The V gene is TRBV13, the J gene TRBJ2-7; 10 bases map to TRBD2. V was clipped by 0 bases and J by 5 bases; unmatched bases: 10. Germline-derived CDR1 and CDR2 are PRHDT and FYEKMQ (reference sequence). The CDR3 is 17 amino acids. As DNA, the CDR3 is TGTGCCAGCAGCTTAGGCCGCTTAGCGGGAGGCATCGACGAGCAGTACTTC. Amino acid sequence: CASSLGRLAGGIDEQYF.

On this clone: Sequence at one end of the junction differs from germline and may be a read error. The chain carries TRBV7-9 and TRBJ2-2; TRBD1 might be the D (5 bases). This CDR3 is 16 amino acids long. Looked up from germline, CDR1 is SEHNR and CDR2 is FQNEAQ (reference sequence). The CDR3 DNA reads as TGTTCCAGCAGCTTCCTTATTGGGCAGGGCACCGGGGAGCTGTTTTTT. Translated, it gives CSSSFLIGQGTGELFF.

A few counts support this clone. Other DNA sequences in the same sample also yield this CDR3. The rearrangement uses TRBV6-6 and TRBJ2-1; D perhaps matches TRBD2 (5 bases). V lost 0 bases and J lost 7, with 7 bases in between. There are 13 residues in the CDR3. CDR1 MNHNY and CDR2 SVGAGI come from the germline V gene (reference sequence). The CDR3 coding sequence is TGTGCCAGCAGTTACTCGACGGGGAATGAGCAGTTCTTC. Translation: CASSYSTGNEQFF.

This chain joins TRBV19 and TRBJ2-7; 15 nucleotides line up with TRBD2. V shed 4 bases and J 6 bases; nucleotides not matched to a gene: 7. CDR1 is LNHDA, CDR2 SQIVND, per germline (reference sequence). The CDR3 consists of 16 residues. The CDR3 region is CASSKAGTSGRFEQYF. The CDR3 DNA is TGTGCCAGTAGTAAAGCCGGGACTAGCGGGAGGTTCGAGCAGTACTTC. Full variable domain (missing parts from reference TRBV19 and TRBJ2-7): DGGITQSPKYLFRKEGQNVTLSCEQNLNHDAMYWYRQDPGQGLRLIYYSQIVNDFQKGDIAEGYSVSREKKESFPLTVTSAQKNPTAFYLCASSKAGTSGRFEQYFGPGTRLTVT.